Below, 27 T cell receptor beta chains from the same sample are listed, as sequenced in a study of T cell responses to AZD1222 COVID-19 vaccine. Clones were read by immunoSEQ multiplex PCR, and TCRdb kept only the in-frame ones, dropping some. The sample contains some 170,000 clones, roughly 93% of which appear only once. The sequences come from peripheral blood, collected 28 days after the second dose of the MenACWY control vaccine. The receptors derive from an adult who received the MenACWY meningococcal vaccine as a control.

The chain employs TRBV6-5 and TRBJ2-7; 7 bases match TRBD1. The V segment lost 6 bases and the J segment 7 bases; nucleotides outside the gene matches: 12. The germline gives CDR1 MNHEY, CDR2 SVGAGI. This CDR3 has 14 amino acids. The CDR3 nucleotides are TGTGCCAGCAGGTCACAGGGGTTAAATCAGGAGCAGTACTTC. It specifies CASRSQGLNQEQYF.

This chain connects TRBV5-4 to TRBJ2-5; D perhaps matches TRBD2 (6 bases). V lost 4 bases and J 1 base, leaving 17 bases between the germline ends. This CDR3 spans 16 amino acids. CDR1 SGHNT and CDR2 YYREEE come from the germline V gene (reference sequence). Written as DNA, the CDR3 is TGTGCCAGCAGCCGGTCGCTGGGCGGGGTCCAAGAGACCCAGTACTTC. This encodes CASSRSLGGVQETQYF.

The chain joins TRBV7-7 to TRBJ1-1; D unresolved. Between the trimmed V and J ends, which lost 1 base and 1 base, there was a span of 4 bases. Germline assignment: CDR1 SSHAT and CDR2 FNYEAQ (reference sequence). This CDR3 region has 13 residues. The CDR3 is CASSLVENTEAFF. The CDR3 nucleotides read TGTGCCAGCAGCTTAGTGGAGAACACTGAAGCTTTCTTT. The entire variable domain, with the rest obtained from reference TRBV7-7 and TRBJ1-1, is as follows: GAGVSQSPRYKVTKRGQDVTLRCDPISSHATLYWYQQALGQGPEFLTYFNYEAQPDKSGLPSDRFSAERPEGSISTLTIQRTEQRDSAMYRCASSLVENTEAFFGQGTRLTVV.

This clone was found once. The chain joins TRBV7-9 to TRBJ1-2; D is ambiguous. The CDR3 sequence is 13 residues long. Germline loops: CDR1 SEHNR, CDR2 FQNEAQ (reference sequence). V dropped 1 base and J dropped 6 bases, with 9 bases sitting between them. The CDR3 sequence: CASSLGGGDGYTF. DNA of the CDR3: TGTGCCAGCAGCTTAGGAGGCGGGGATGGCTACACCTTC.

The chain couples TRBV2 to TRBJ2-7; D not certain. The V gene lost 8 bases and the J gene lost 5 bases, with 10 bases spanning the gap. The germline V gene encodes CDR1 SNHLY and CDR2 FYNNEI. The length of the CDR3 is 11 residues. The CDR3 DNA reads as TGTGCCAGCGGGATGTTAAACGAGCAGTACTTC. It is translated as CASGMLNEQYF.

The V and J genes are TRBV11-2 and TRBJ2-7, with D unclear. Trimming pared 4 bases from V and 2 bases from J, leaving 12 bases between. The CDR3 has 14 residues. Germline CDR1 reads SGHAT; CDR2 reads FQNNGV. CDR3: CASSSLQFPYEQYF. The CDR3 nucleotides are TGTGCCAGCAGCTCGCTGCAGTTCCCCTACGAGCAGTACTTC.

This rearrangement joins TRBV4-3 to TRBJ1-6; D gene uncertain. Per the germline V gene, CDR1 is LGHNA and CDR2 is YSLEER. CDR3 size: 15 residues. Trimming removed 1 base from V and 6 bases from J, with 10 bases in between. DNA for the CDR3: TGCGCCAGCAGCCAAGTTGGCAGGACTAATTCACCCCTCCACTTT. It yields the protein CASSQVGRTNSPLHF.

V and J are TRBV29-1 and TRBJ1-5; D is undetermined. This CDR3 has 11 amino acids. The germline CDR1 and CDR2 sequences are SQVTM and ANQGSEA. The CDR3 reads CAVGYNQPQHF. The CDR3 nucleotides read TGCGCGGTGGGGTACAATCAGCCCCAGCATTTT.

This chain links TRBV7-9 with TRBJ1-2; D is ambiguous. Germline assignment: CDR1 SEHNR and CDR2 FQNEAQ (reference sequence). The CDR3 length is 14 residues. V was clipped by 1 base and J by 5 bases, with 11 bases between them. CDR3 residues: CASSLETGGYGYTF. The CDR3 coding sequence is TGTGCCAGCAGCTTAGAGACGGGAGGATATGGCTACACCTTC.

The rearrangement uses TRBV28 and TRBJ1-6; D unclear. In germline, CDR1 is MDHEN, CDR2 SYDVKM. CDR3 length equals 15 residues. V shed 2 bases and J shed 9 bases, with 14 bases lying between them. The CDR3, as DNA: TGTGCCAGCAGTTTAGAGGGCAGTCCAGGTTCACCCCTCCACTTT. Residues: CASSLEGSPGSPLHF.

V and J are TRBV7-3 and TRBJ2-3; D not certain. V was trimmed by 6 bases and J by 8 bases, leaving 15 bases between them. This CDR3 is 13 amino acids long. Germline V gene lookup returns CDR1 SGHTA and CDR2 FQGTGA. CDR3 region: CASSDMNGVTQYF. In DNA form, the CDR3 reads TGTGCCAGCAGTGATATGAATGGTGTTACGCAGTATTTT.

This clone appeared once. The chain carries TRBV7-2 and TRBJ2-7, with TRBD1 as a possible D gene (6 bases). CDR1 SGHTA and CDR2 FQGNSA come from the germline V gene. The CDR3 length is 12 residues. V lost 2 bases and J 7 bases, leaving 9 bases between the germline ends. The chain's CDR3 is CASSLTGREQYF. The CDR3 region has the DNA TGTGCCAGCAGCTTAACAGGGCGGGAGCAGTACTTC. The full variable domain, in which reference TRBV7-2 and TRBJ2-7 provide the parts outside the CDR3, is GAGVSQSPSNKVTEKGKDVELRCDPISGHTALYWYRQSLGQGLEFLIYFQGNSAPDKSGLPSDRFSAERTGGSVSTLTIQRTQQEDSAVYLCASSLTGREQYFGPGTRLTVT.

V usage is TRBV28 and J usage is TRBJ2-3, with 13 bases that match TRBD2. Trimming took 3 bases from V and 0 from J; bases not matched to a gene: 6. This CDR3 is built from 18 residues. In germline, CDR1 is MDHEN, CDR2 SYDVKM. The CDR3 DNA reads TGTGCCAGCAGTTTTTTGACTAGCGGGGGGCTGAGCACAGATACGCAGTATTTT. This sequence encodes CASSFLTSGGLSTDTQYF.

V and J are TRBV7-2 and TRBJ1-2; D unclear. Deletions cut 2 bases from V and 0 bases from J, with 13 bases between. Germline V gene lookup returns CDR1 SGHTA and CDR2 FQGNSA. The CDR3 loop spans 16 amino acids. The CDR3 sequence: CASSLLGGNSNYGYTF. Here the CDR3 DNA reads TGTGCCAGCAGCTTACTTGGCGGAAACTCTAACTATGGCTACACCTTC.

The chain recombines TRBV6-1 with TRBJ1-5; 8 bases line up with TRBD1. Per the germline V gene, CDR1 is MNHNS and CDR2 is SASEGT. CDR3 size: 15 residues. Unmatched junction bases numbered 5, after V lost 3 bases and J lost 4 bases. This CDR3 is CASSDTGGPNQPQHF. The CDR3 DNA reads TGTGCCAGCAGTGATACAGGGGGTCCAAATCAGCCCCAGCATTTT.

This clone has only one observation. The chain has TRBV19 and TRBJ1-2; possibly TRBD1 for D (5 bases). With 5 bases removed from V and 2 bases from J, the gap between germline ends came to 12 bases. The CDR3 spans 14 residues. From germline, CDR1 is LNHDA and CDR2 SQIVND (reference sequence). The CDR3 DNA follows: TGTGCCAGTAGTCCACCGGACACGAACTATGGCTACACCTTC. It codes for CASSPPDTNYGYTF.

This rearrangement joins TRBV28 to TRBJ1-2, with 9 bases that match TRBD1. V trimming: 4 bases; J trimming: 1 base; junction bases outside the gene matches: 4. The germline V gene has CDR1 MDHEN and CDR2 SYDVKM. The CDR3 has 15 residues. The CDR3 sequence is CASSSTGGDNYGYTF. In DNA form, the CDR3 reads TGTGCCAGCAGTTCGACAGGGGGGGATAACTATGGCTACACCTTC.

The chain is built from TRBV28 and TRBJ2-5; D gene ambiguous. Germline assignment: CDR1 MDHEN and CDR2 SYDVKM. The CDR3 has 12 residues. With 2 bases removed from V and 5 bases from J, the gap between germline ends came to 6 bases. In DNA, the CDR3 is TGTGCCAGCAGTTTAGTAGGGGAGACCCAGTACTTC. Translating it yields CASSLVGETQYF.

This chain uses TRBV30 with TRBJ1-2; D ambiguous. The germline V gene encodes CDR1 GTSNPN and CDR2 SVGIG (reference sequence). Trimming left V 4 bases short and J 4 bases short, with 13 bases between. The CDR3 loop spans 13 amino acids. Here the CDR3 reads CAWTDLQLYGYTF. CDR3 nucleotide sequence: TGTGCCTGGACAGACCTGCAACTCTATGGCTACACCTTC.

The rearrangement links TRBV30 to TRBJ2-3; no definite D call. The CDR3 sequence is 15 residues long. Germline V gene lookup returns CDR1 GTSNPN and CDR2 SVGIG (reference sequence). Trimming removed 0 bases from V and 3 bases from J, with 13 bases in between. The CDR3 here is CAWSVTGYGTDTQYF. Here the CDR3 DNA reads TGTGCCTGGAGTGTAACCGGGTATGGGACAGATACGCAGTATTTT.

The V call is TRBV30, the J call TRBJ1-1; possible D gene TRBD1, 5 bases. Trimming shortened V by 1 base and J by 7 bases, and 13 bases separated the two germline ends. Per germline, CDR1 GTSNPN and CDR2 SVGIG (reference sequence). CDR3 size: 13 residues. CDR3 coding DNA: TGTGCCTGGAGTGGGGACTCCTTCCGTGAAGCTTTCTTT. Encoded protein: CAWSGDSFREAFF.

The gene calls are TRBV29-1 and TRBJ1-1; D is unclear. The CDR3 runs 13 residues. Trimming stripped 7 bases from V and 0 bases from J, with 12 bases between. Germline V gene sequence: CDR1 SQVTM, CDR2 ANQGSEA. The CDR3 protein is CSARHDMNTEAFF. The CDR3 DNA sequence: TGCAGCGCCCGACATGACATGAACACTGAAGCTTTCTTT.

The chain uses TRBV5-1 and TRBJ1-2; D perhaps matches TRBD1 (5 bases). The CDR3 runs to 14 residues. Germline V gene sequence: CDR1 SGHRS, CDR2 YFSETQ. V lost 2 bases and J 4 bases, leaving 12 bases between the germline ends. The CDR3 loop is CASSFGGDPYGYTF. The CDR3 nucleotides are TGCGCCAGCAGCTTCGGGGGGGACCCCTATGGCTACACCTTC.

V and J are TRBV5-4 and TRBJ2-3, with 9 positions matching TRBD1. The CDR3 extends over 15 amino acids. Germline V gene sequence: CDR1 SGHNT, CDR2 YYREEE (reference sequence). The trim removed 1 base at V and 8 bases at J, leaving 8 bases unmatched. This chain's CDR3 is CASSLLGTGPGTQYF. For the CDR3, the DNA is TGTGCCAGCAGCTTGTTGGGGACAGGGCCGGGTACGCAGTATTTT.

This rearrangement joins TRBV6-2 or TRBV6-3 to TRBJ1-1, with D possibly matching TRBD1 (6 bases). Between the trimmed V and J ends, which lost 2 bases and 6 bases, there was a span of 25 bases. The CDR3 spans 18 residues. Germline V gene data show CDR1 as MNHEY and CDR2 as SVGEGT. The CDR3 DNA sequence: TGTGCCAGCAGTTACCCTACGCTTTCGACAGGTTGGGCCCCTGAAGCTTTCTTT. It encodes CASSYPTLSTGWAPEAFF.

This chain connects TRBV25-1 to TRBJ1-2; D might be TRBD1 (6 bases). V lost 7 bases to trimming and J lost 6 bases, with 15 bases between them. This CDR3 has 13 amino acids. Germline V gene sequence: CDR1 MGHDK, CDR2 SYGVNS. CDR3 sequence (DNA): TGTGCCAGCACCCGAGGGGGGGGCCATGGCTACACCTTC. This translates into CASTRGGGHGYTF.

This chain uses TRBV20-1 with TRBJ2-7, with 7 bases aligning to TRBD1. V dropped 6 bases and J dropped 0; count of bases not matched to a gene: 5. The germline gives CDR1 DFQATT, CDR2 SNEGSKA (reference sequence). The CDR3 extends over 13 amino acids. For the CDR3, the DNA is TGCAGTGCAAGTCCAGGGGGCTCCTACGAGCAGTACTTC. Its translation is CSASPGGSYEQYF.